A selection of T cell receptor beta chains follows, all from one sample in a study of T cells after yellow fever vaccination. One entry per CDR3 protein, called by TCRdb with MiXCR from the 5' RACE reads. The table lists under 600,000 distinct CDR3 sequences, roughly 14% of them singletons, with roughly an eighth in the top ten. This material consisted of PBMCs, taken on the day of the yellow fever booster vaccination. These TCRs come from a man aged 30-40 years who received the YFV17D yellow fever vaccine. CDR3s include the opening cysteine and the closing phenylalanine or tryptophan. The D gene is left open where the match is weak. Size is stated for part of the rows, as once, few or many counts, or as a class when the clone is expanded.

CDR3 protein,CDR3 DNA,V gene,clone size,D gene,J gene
CASSPIHTEPQETQYF,TGTGCCAGCTCTCCCATCCACACCGAACCCCAAGAGACCCAGTACTTC,TRBV18,.,.,TRBJ2-5
CASSPWVGTDTQYF,TGTGCCAGCAGCCCCTGGGTGGGTACAGATACGCAGTATTTT,TRBV12-3/TRBV12-4,.,.,TRBJ2-3
CASSFLNGETQYF,TGTGCCAGCAGCTTTCTAAACGGGGAGACCCAGTACTTC,TRBV7-2,few,.,TRBJ2-5
CASGLVRQTKPQETQYF,TGTGCTAGTGGTTTGGTTAGACAAACAAAGCCCCAAGAGACCCAGTACTTC,TRBV12-5,few,.,TRBJ2-5
CASSRGTGGYEQYF,TGTGCCAGCAGCCGCGGGACAGGGGGCTACGAGCAGTACTTC,TRBV7-8,many,TRBD1,TRBJ2-7
CASSLNRDPNSPLHF,TGTGCCAGCAGCTTAAACAGGGACCCTAATTCACCCCTCCACTTT,TRBV9,.,.,TRBJ1-6
CASSFASEKTQYF,TGTGCCAGCAGTTTTGCTAGCGAGAAGACCCAGTACTTC,TRBV12-3/TRBV12-4,many,.,TRBJ2-5
CASSYAHRDTDGYEQYF,TGTGCCAGCAGTTACGCCCATCGCGACACCGACGGCTACGAGCAGTACTTC,TRBV6-2/TRBV6-3,few,.,TRBJ2-7
CASSLQRDRGGYTF,TGCGCCAGCAGCTTGCAGCGGGACAGGGGTGGCTACACCTTC,TRBV5-1,few,TRBD1,TRBJ1-2
CSVGGQGFTYEQYF,TGCAGCGTTGGGGGACAGGGCTTTACCTACGAGCAGTACTTC,TRBV29-1,.,TRBD1,TRBJ2-7
CASSPRITLYEQFF,TGTGCCAGCAGCCCCCGAATTACTCTATATGAGCAGTTCTTC,TRBV7-6,many,.,TRBJ2-1
CSAEVSDAVDTQYF,TGCAGTGCCGAAGTATCCGACGCTGTAGATACGCAGTATTTT,TRBV20-1,.,.,TRBJ2-3
CSVVVTGSYEQYF,TGCAGCGTTGTAGTGACAGGTTCCTACGAGCAGTACTTC,TRBV29-1,.,.,TRBJ2-7
CSLPGTDYEQYF,TGCAGCCTTCCCGGGACGGACTACGAGCAGTACTTC,TRBV29-1,few,.,TRBJ2-7
CASSLEARRGTDTQYF,TGTGCCAGCAGCTTAGAGGCAAGACGGGGCACAGATACGCAGTATTTT,TRBV7-9,few,.,TRBJ2-3
CASRSGPHGYF,TGTGCCAGCAGGTCCGGGCCCCACGGGTACTTC,TRBV6-2/TRBV6-3,few,.,TRBJ2-7